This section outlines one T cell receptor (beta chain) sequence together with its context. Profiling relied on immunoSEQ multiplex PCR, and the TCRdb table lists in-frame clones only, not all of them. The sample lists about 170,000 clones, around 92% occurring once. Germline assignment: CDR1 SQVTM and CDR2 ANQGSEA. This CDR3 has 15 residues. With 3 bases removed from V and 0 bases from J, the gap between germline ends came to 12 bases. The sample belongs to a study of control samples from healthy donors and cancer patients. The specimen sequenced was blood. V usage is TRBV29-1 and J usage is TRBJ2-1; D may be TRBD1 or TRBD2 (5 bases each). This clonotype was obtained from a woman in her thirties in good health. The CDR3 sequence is CSVDWGRSSYNEQFF. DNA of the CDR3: TGCAGCGTTGATTGGGGACGGAGCTCCTACAATGAGCAGTTCTTC.